The present T cell receptor beta chain was sequenced within a study of post-analysis software for immune sequencing data. Study findings and constraints: Relative to controls, patients with multiple sclerosis showed significantly lower normalized Chao1 diversity. Five TRBV segments, including TRBV5-6, TRBV5-1 and TRBV20-1, were more frequent in patients than controls.

Included in the TCR beta cDNA libraries were unique molecular identifiers. Around 460,000 cDNA molecules came from around 1 to 10 million T cells. One entry per CDR3 protein results from TCRdb running MiXCR on the PCR reads. The top ten clones hold under 5.5% of a sample with over 250,000 distinct CDR3 sequences, 36% of them seen once. This clonotype was observed at least ten times. Its specificity is unknown. From germline, CDR1 is SQVTM and CDR2 ANQGSEA. V gave up 8 bases and J gave up 4 bases, with 16 bases separating them. The CDR3 spans 13 residues. The chain carries TRBV29-1 and TRBJ2-3; D unclear. The sequencing input was blood. This sequence was found in a girl aged 5-17 years with multiple sclerosis. CDR3 sequence: CSPSRVGADTQYF. CDR3 nucleotides: TGCAGCCCCTCCAGAGTGGGCGCAGATACGCAGTATTTT.